This T cell receptor (beta chain) was recovered during a study of human T cells and chemical hapten exposure. Looking at the study overall: The variation in per-sample TCR yields arose mainly from small differences in pooled library volumes. Study-level results: Expanded TCRs made up significantly more big CDR3 similarity clusters than controls did.

TCRdb analysed the RACE reads with MiXCR anew, one entry per CDR3 protein. The data hold some 77,000 distinct CDR3 sequences, with over 9% observed a single time. In this sample, this clonotype turned up a few times. Its antigen remains unknown. Trimming took off 3 bases at V and 10 bases at J, with 13 bases between the two ends. CDR1 and CDR2 (germline): SNHLY, FYNNEI. The CDR3 consists of 13 residues. Regarding time point: patch test 1, 2 weeks after DPC sensitization. As to treatment: therapeutic diphenylcyclopropenone sensitization with weekly scalp DPC. The genes are TRBV2 and TRBJ1-5; D gene ambiguous. The sequencing used whole blood, collected in connection with sensitization to the hapten diphenylcyclopropenone (DPC). This receptor was identified in a woman in her 50s with alopecia areata. Some clones in this sample may be carry-over from other donors' samples. CDR3 nucleotides: TGTGCCAGCAGTGAGGTGCCCGCCGCACCCCAGCATTTT. Translating it yields CASSEVPAAPQHF.